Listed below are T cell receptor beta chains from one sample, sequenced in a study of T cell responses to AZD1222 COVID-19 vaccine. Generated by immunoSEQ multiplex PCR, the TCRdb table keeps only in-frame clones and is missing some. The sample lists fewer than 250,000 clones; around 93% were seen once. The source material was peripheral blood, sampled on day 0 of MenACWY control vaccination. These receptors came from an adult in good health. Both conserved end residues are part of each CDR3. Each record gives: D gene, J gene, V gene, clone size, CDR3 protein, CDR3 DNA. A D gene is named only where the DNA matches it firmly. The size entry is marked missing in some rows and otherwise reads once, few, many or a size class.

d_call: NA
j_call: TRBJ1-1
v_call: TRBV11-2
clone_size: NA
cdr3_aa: CASSSSDSPVTEAFF
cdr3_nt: TGTGCCAGCAGCTCATCGGACAGCCCGGTCACTGAAGCTTTCTTT

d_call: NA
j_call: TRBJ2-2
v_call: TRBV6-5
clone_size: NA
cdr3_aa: CASSRTENTGELFF
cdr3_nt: TGTGCCAGCAGTAGGACAGAAAACACCGGGGAGCTGTTTTTT

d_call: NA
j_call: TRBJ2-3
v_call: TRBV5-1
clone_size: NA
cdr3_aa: CASSREVADTQYF
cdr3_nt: TGCGCCAGCAGTAGGGAGGTGGCAGATACGCAGTATTTT

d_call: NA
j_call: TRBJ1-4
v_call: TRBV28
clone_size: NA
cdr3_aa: CASSTATIIEKLFF
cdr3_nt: TGTGCCAGCAGTACGGCAACTATCATCGAAAAACTGTTTTTT

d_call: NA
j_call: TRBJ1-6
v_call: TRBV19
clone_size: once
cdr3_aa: CASSMGVANSPLHF
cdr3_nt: TGTGCCAGTAGTATGGGAGTAGCTAATTCACCCCTCCACTTT

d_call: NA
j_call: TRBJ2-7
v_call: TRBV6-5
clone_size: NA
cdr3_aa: CASSYSGASGHEQYF
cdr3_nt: TGTGCCAGCAGTTACTCCGGGGCCTCTGGCCACGAGCAGTACTTC

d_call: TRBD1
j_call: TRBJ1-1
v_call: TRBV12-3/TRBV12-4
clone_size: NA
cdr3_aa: CASSSDRDLEAFF
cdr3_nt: TGTGCCAGCAGTTCGGACAGGGACCTTGAAGCTTTCTTT

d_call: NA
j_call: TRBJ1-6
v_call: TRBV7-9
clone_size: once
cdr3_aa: CASSLTGKNNSPLHF
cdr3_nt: TGTGCCAGCAGCTTAACGGGGAAGAATAATTCACCCCTCCACTTT

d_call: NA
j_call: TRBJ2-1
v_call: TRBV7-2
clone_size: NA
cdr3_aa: CASSQAAIYNEQFF
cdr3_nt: TGTGCCAGCAGCCAAGCAGCCATCTACAATGAGCAGTTCTTC

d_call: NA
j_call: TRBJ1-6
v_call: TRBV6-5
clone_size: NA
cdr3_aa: CASVNGIANSPLHF
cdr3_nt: TGTGCCAGCGTGAACGGAATAGCTAATTCACCCCTCCACTTT

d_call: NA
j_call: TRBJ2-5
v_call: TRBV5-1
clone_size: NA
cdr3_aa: CASSLTSPDETQYF
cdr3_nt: TGCGCCAGCAGCTTGACATCCCCCGATGAGACCCAGTACTTC

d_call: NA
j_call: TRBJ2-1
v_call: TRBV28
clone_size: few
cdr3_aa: CASSLLGSDNEQFF
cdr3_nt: TGTGCCAGCAGTTTATTGGGGAGCGACAATGAGCAGTTCTTC

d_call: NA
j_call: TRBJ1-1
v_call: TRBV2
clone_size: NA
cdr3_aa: CASTAGLNTEAFF
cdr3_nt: TGTGCCAGCACGGCAGGCCTGAACACTGAAGCTTTCTTT

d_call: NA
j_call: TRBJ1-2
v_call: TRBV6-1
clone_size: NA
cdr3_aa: CASSERGGADGYTF
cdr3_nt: TGTGCCAGCAGTGAACGGGGGGGAGCTGACGGCTACACCTTC

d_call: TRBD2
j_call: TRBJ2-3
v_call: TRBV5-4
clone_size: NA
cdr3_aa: CASSTGGPVDTQYF
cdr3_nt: TGTGCCAGCAGCACGGGGGGGCCCGTAGATACGCAGTATTTT

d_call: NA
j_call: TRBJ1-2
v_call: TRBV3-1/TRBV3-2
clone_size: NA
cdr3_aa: CASSQGTTKPYGYTF
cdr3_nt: TGTGCCAGCAGCCAAGGGACAACGAAACCCTATGGCTACACCTTC

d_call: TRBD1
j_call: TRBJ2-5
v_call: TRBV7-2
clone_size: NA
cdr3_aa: CASSPDRDETQYF
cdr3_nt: TGTGCCAGCAGTCCCGACAGGGATGAGACCCAGTACTTC

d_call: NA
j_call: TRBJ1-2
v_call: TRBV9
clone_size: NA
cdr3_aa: CASSVAGTANGYTF
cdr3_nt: TGTGCCAGCAGCGTCGCCGGGACCGCCAATGGCTACACCTTC

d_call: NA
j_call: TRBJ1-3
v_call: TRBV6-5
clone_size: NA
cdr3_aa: CASSYSPASSGNTIYF
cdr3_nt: TGTGCCAGCAGTTACTCGCCCGCTAGCTCTGGAAACACCATATATTTT

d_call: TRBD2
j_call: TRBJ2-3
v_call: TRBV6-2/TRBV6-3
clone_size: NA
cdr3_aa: CASSYPLAGGADTQYF
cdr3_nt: TGTGCCAGCAGTTACCCGCTAGCGGGGGGAGCAGATACGCAGTATTTT